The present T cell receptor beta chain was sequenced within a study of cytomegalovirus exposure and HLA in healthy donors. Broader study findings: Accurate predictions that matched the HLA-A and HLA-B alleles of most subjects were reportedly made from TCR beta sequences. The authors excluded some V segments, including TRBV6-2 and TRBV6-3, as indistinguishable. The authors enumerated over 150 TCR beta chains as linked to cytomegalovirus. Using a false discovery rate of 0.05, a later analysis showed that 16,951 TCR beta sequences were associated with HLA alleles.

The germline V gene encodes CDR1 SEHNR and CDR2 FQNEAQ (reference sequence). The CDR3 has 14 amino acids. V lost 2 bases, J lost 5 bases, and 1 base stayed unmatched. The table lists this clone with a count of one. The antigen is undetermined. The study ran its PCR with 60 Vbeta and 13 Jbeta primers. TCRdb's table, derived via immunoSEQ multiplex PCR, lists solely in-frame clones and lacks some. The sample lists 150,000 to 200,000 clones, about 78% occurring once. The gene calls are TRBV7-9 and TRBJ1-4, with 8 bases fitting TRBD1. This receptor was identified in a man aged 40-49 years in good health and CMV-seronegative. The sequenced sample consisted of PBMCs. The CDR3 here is CASSLRTGNEKLFF. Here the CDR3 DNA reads TGTGCCAGCAGCTTAAGGACAGGGAATGAAAAACTGTTTTTT.